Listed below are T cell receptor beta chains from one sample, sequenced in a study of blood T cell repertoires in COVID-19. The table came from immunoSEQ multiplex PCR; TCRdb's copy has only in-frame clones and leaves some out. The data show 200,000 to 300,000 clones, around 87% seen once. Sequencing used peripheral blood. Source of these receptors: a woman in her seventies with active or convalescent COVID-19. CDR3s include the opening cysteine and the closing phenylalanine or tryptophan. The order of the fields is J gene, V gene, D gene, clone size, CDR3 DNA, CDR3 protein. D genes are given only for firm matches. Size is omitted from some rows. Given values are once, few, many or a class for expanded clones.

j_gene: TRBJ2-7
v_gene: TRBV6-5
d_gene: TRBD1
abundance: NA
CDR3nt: TGTGCCAGCAGTTACTCGGGGGGACAGGGAACCTACGAGCAGTACTTC
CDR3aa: CASSYSGGQGTYEQYF

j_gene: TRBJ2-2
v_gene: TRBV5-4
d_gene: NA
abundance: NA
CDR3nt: TGTGCCAGCCGACAGGACTGGGGCACCGGGGAGCTGTTTTTT
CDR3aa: CASRQDWGTGELFF

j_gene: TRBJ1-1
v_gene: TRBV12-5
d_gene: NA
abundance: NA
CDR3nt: TGTGCTAGTGGTTTGGTAATGGGGCCGACCACTGAAGCTTTCTTT
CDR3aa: CASGLVMGPTTEAFF

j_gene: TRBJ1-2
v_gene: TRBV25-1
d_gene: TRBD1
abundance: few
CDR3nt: TGTGCCAGCAGTGATGCCCTGACAGGGTTTGATGGCTACACCTTC
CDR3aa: CASSDALTGFDGYTF

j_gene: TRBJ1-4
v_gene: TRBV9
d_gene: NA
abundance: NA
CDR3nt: TGTGCCAGCAGCGTACGGGGGGCGGGGAATGAAAAACTGTTTTTT
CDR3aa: CASSVRGAGNEKLFF

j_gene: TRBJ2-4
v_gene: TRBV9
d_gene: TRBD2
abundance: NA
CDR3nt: TGTGCCAGCAGCCTTACTAGCGGGCTAGCCAAAAACATTCAGTACTTC
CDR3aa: CASSLTSGLAKNIQYF

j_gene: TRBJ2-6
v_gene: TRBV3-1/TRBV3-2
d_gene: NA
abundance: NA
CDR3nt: TGTGCCAGCAGCCTAAGCGCAGGGGCCAACGTCCTGACTTTC
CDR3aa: CASSLSAGANVLTF

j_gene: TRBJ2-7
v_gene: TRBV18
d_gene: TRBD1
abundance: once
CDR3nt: TGTGCCAGCTCACCGCACAGGGGGCTTGAGCAGTACTTC
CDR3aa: CASSPHRGLEQYF

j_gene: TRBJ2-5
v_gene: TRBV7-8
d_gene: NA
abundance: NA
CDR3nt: TGTGCCAGCAGCCGTAGCAACCCAGAGACCCAGTACTTC
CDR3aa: CASSRSNPETQYF

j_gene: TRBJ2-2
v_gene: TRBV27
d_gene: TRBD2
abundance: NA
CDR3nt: TGTGCCAGCAGTTTGCGGGGGGCGGCCGGGGAGCTGTTTTTT
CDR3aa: CASSLRGAAGELFF

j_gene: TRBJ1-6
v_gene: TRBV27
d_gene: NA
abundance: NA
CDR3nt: TGTGCCAGCTCTCCGGGCTCCTATAATTCACCCCTCCACTTT
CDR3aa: CASSPGSYNSPLHF

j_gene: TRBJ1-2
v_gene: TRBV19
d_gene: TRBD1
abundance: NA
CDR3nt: TGTGCCAGTAGGGACAGGTCCTCTGGCTACACCTTC
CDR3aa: CASRDRSSGYTF

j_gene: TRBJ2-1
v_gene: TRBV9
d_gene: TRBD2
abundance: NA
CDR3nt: TGTGCCAGCAGCGTCTCCCTAGCGGGGGGTTACAATGAGCAGTTCTTC
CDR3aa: CASSVSLAGGYNEQFF

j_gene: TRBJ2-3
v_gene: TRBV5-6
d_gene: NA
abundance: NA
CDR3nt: TGTGCCAGCAACAGTGGGGCCTTCACAGATACGCAGTATTTT
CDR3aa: CASNSGAFTDTQYF

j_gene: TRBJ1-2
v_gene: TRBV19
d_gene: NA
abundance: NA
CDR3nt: TGTGCCAGTAGTATAGATCCCGGTATATTTGGCTACACCTTC
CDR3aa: CASSIDPGIFGYTF

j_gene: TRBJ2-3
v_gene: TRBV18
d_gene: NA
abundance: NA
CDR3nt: TGTGCCAGCTCAGAGCCCAACACAGATACGCAGTATTTT
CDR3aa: CASSEPNTDTQYF

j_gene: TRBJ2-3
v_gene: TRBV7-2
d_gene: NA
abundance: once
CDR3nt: TGTGCCAGCAGCTTACGCAGGGACACAGATACGCAGTATTTT
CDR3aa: CASSLRRDTDTQYF

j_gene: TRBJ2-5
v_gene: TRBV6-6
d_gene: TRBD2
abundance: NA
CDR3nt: TGTGCCAGCAGTCCGACTAGCGGGGCCACCGTCCAAGAGACCCAGTACTTC
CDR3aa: CASSPTSGATVQETQYF

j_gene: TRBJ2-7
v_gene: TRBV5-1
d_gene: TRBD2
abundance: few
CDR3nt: TGCGCCAGCAGCTTGGAGGGTAGCGGGGGTTCCTACGAGCAGTACTTC
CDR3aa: CASSLEGSGGSYEQYF

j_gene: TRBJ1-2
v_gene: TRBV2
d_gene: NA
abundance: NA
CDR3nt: TGTGCCACCGTCTCGGATCAGGGGCTCTATGGCTACACCTTC
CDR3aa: CATVSDQGLYGYTF

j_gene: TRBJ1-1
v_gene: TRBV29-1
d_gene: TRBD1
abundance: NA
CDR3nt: TGCAGCGTTGAAGGGACAGGGATGGGCACTGAAGCTTTCTTT
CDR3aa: CSVEGTGMGTEAFF

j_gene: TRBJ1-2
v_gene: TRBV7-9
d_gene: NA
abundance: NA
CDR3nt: TGTGCCAGCGGAGACCCGACAGTCCCCGGCCGTGGCTACACCTTC
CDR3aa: CASGDPTVPGRGYTF

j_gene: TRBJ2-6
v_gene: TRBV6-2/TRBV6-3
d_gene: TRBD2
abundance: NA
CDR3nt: TGTGCCAGCAGTACGTCTAGCGGGGGCTCTGGGGCCAACGTCCTGACTTTC
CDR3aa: CASSTSSGGSGANVLTF

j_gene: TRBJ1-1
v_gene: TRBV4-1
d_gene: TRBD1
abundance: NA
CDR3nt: TGCGCCAGCAGCCAGGCCGGGACAGCGAACACTGAAGCTTTCTTT
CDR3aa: CASSQAGTANTEAFF

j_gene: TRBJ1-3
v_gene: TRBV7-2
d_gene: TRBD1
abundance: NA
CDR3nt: TGTGCCAGCAGCGGGGACAGGGGGAACACCATATATTTT
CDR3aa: CASSGDRGNTIYF

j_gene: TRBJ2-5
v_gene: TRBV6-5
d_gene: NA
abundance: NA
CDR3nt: TGTGCCAGCAAGCGGACTCAAGAGACCCAGTACTTC
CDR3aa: CASKRTQETQYF

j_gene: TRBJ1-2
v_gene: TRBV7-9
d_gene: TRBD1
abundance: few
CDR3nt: TGTGCCAGCAGCTCACAGGGGGATGGCTACACCTTC
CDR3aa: CASSSQGDGYTF

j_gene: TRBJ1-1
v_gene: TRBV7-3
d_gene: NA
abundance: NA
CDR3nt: TGTGCCAGCAGCTTAGCGTGGAACACTGAAGCTTTCTTT
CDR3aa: CASSLAWNTEAFF

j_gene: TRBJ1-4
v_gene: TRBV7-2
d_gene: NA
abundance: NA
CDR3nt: TGTGCCAGCAGCTTAGCCCCCCGGGGGGGAGAAAAACTGTTTTTT
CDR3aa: CASSLAPRGGEKLFF

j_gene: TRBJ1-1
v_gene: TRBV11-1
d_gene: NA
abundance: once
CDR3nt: TGTGCCAGCAGCTTAGGGGTGCAGGGTGAGGAAGCTTTCTTT
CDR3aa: CASSLGVQGEEAFF

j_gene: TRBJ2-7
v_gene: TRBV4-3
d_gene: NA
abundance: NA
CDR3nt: TGCGCCAGCAGCCAAGGGATATCGGGGTACGAGCAGTACTTC
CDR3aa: CASSQGISGYEQYF

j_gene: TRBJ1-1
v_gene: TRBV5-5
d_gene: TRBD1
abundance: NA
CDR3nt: TGTGCCAGCAGCCCGGCGAGGACAGGGCCCGCGGCTTTCTTT
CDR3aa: CASSPARTGPAAFF

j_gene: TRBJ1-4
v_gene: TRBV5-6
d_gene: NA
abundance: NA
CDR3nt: TGTGCCAGCAGCTTTCAGGGGAGGGCTAATGAAAAACTGTTTTTT
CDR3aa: CASSFQGRANEKLFF

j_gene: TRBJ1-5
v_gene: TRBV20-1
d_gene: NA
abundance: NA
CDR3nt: TGCAGTGCAAGTTTCAAGGGGGGGAGCAATCAGCCCCAGCATTTT
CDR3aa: CSASFKGGSNQPQHF

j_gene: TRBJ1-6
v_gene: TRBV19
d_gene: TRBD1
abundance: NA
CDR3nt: TGTGCCAGTAGTACCGCGGAGGGGGCTCGTTCACCCCTCCACTTT
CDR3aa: CASSTAEGARSPLHF

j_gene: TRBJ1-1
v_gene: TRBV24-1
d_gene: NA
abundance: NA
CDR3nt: TGTGCCACCAGTGATTTCGGGGGAAAAACTTTCTTT
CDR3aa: CATSDFGGKTFF

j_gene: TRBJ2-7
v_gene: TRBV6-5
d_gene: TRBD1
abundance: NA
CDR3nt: TGTGCCAGCAGTTACCAACAGGGGTGGTACGAGCAGTACTTC
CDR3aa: CASSYQQGWYEQYF

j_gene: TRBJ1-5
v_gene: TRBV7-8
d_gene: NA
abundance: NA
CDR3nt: TGTGCCAGCAGCTGGGGGCAGGTCTACGGGAATCAGCCCCAGCATTTT
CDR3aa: CASSWGQVYGNQPQHF

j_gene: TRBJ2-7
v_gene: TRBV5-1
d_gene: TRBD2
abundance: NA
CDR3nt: TGCGCCAGCAGCTTTTCGTCCTCGGGGGGGCCAGAGGACGAGCAGTACTTC
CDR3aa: CASSFSSSGGPEDEQYF

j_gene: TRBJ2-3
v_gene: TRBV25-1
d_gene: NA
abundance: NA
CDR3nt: TGTGCCAGACCCCTGAGGGTGGGGTTCGGCACAGATACGCAGTATTTT
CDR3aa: CARPLRVGFGTDTQYF

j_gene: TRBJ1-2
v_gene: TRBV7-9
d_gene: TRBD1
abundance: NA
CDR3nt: TGTGCCAGCAGCTTTGCCCTGGGGGACAGGGGAAACTATGGCTACACCTTC
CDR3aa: CASSFALGDRGNYGYTF

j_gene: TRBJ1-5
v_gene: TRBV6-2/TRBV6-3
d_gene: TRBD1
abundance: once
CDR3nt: TGTGCCAGCAGTTACGAGACAGGGTCTGGGGGTAGCAATCAGCCCCAGCATTTT
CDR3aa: CASSYETGSGGSNQPQHF

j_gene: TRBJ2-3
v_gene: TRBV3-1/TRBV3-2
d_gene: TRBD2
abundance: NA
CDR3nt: TGTGCCAGCAGCCAAGGGCCGGAGCGGGGGGTTACGCAGTATTTT
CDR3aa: CASSQGPERGVTQYF

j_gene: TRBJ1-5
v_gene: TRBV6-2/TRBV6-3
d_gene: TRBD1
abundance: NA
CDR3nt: TGTGCCAGCAGTTACTCAGGGGGCGATCAGCCCCAGCATTTT
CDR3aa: CASSYSGGDQPQHF

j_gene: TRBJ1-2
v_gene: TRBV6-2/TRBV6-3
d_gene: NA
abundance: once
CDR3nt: TGTGCCAGCAGTTGGCGAGGTGGCTACACCTTC
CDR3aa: CASSWRGGYTF

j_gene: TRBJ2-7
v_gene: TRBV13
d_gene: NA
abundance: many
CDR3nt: TGTGCCAGCAGCTTTTCCAGAGAGCAGTACTTC
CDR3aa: CASSFSREQYF

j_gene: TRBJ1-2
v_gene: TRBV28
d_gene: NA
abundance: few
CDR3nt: TGTGCCAGCAGTTCGACCGGGAGCCGTGACTATGGCTACACCTTC
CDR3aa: CASSSTGSRDYGYTF

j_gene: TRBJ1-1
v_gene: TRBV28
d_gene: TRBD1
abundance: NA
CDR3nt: TGTGCCAGCAGTTTACTTAGACAGGGTAAAACTGAAGCTTTCTTT
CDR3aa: CASSLLRQGKTEAFF

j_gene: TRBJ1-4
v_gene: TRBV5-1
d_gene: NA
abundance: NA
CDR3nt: TGCGCCAGCAGCTCCCGGGATGGGGATGAAAAACTGTTTTTT
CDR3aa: CASSSRDGDEKLFF

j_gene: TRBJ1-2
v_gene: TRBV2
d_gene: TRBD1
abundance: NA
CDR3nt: TGTGCCAGCAAGGGACAGGGAGGTCGCTACACCTTC
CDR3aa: CASKGQGGRYTF

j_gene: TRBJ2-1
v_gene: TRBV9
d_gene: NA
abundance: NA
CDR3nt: TGTGCCAGCAGCGTAGGCCATCTCGTGGCAGGGTCGAATGAGCAGTTCTTC
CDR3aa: CASSVGHLVAGSNEQFF

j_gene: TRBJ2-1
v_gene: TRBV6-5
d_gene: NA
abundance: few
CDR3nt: TGTGCCACCAAACAGGGAAATGAGCAGTTCTTC
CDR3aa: CATKQGNEQFF

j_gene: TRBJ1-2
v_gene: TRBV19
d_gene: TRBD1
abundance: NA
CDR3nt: TGTGCCAGTTGTCGACCGGGACAGCTTGAATCCTTCTATGGCTACACCTTC
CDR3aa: CASCRPGQLESFYGYTF

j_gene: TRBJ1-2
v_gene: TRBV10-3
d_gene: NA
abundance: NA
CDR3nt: TGTGCCATCAGTGAGGAACAGGGAAATGGCTACACCTTC
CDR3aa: CAISEEQGNGYTF